Listed below are T cell receptor beta chains from one sample, sequenced in a study of spatial heterogeneity in lung cancer. TCRdb re-called the 5' RACE reads with MiXCR, one entry per CDR3 protein. This table holds 24,000 or so distinct CDR3 sequences, 8.8% found once. Material: lung tumor tissue, obtained at surgery. The receptors stem from a male donor with early-stage non-small cell lung cancer. Both conserved end residues are trimmed from each CDR3.

v_call,cdr3_length,j_call,cdr3_aa
TRBV3-1,11,TRBJ1-1,ASRIQGGTEAF
TRBV4-1,12,TRBJ1-5,ASSQDPSHQPQH
TRBV7-6,13,TRBJ1-6,ASSSRYFGLSPLH
TRBV7-3,11,TRBJ2-2,ASSSIRSGELF
TRBV6-6,13,TRBJ1-5,ASSPPGLDNQPQH
TRBV5-1,17,TRBJ2-3,ASSSNDLLAGGRTDTQY
TRBV12-3/TRBV12-4,11,TRBJ1-5,ASRQGGNQPQH
TRBV2,9,TRBJ2-1,ASSTHNEQF
TRBV5-6,12,TRBJ2-5,ASSLEPYQETQY
TRBV27,13,TRBJ1-5,ASSLSPGSNQPQH
TRBV20-1,13,TRBJ1-1,SAREDLAPNTEAF
TRBV4-3,12,TRBJ2-1,ASSQDQTGSGQF
TRBV11-2,13,TRBJ1-2,ASSLDGQGRSGYT
TRBV7-2,13,TRBJ2-7,ASSLRGGNPYEQY
TRBV7-6,15,TRBJ2-1,ASSSARPGHVRNEQF
TRBV7-2,11,TRBJ2-3,ASSPRRDREEY
TRBV14,14,TRBJ2-1,ASSQDLERGSDEQF
TRBV7-2,13,TRBJ1-2,ASSPIRDGNYGYT
TRBV25-1,14,TRBJ1-1,ASCEYTGSVSTEAF
TRBV2,13,TRBJ1-2,ASRLGEGPFYGYT
TRBV28,13,TRBJ2-2,ASSSSGSGTGELF
TRBV25-1,11,TRBJ1-6,ASSEFRGSPLH
TRBV5-1,12,TRBJ2-7,ASSAHRDVYEQY
TRBV5-6,12,TRBJ1-2,ASSLKTQNYGYT
TRBV29-1,12,TRBJ2-1,SVEAGLGYNEQF
TRBV20-1,11,TRBJ2-7,SARYGGPGEQY
TRBV5-1,14,TRBJ2-3,ASSLGARPLTDTQY
TRBV6-7,13,TRBJ2-3,ASSYFKRSTDTQY
TRBV7-9,12,TRBJ1-3,ASSLMISGNTIY
TRBV3-1,13,TRBJ1-2,ASSQAGHSNYGYT
TRBV6-2/TRBV6-3,10,TRBJ2-2,ASSYVVGELF
TRBV6-1,9,TRBJ2-7,ASTAFGEQY
TRBV7-9,12,TRBJ2-7,ASSLQSQPYEQY
TRBV28,13,TRBJ2-1,ASSTMGTGGYEQF
TRBV28,12,TRBJ1-5,ASSPLDSNQPQH
TRBV5-4,12,TRBJ1-5,ASSPDRGQQPQH
TRBV28,13,TRBJ2-5,ASSLSGGRTKTQY
TRBV5-1,11,TRBJ2-5,ASSLENQETQY
TRBV2,12,TRBJ2-7,ASSEGGASYEQY
TRBV5-5,13,TRBJ2-1,ASSLGKRQEAEQF
TRBV12-3/TRBV12-4,12,TRBJ1-5,ASTIGGAGQPQH
TRBV7-9,13,TRBJ1-5,ASSPLNGPNQPQH
TRBV19,13,TRBJ2-3,ASSIGTEPGDTQY
TRBV5-1,9,TRBJ2-3,ASKQGDTQY
TRBV7-8,13,TRBJ2-2,ASSSRKGDTGELF
TRBV27,12,TRBJ2-2,ASSGLINIGELF
TRBV28,15,TRBJ2-7,ASSLGRHGTLSYEQY
TRBV7-8,14,TRBJ2-1,ASSSPGQGYMNEQF
TRBV15,13,TRBJ2-2,ATSRVKKPTGELF
TRBV23-1,13,TRBJ2-7,ASSQSFQGAHEQY
TRBV28,10,TRBJ2-3,AVGGRKDTQY